The sequence of this TCR beta chain was determined in a study of T cell repertoires in cytomegalovirus infection. Study overall: Both CMV infection and a matching HLA type were indicated by public TCR beta signatures.

This clonotype was counted between two and nine times. Its antigen is not known. General study points: HLA-C-restricted TCR beta clonotypes specific for CMV led the ex vivo response.

The germline V gene has CDR1 MNHEY and CDR2 SVGEGT. The CDR3 is made up of 16 amino acids. Trimming cost V 5 bases and J 5 bases; bases outside gene matches: 12. TCRdb re-derived calls from the reads in MiXCR, one entry per CDR3 protein. The sample has tens of thousands of distinct CDR3 sequences; 20% are singletons. This chain uses TRBV6-2 or TRBV6-3 with TRBJ2-1, with 7 bases fitting TRBD1. This sample comprised CD8+ T cells from cultured PBMCs, obtained from culture after CMV antigen stimulation. The sequence was obtained from a human donor in good health (CMV status not recorded). Some clones in this sample may be carry-over from other donors' samples. CDR3 protein: CASSPGQLTSNNEQFF. CDR3 nucleotide sequence: TGTGCCAGCAGTCCGGGACAGCTTACATCCAACAATGAGCAGTTCTTC.